The 20 T cell receptor beta chains below all came from one sample that was sequenced in a study of cytomegalovirus exposure and HLA in healthy donors. Data came from immunoSEQ multiplex PCR; TCRdb stores just in-frame clones and leaves some out. Among some 330,000 clones listed, roughly 90% were seen once. The sequenced sample consisted of PBMCs. These receptors originate from a woman aged 18 to 35 in good health and CMV-seronegative.

The chain has TRBV9 and TRBJ2-3; TRBD2 matches at 7 bases. Germline assignment: CDR1 SGDLS and CDR2 YYNGEE. V lost 1 base, J lost 2 bases, and 4 bases stayed unmatched. The CDR3 consists of 15 residues. The CDR3 loop is CASSVRGEFTDTQYF. CDR3 nucleotides: TGTGCCAGCAGCGTACGGGGGGAATTCACAGATACGCAGTATTTT.

As for this clone: Different DNA sequences within this sample yield the same CDR3. The rearrangement joins TRBV6-5 to TRBJ2-3; no clear D. The CDR3 runs 15 residues. Germline assignment: CDR1 MNHEY and CDR2 SVGAGI. V was pared by 3 bases and J by 0 bases, with 10 bases between. Here the CDR3 reads CASSYRDSSTDTQYF. The DNA for the CDR3 is TGTGCCAGCAGTTATCGTGACTCTAGCACAGATACGCAGTATTTT.

V and J are TRBV6-6 and TRBJ2-7, with 7 bases that match TRBD2. V was pared by 8 bases and J by 7 bases, with 14 bases of the junction left unmatched. CDR3 size: 14 residues. CDR1 is MNHNY, CDR2 SVGAGI, per germline (reference sequence). This CDR3 is CASGGVAPNTEQYF. The DNA of the CDR3 is TGTGCCAGCGGGGGGGTGGCCCCGAATACAGAGCAGTACTTC.

The chain has TRBV29-1 and TRBJ1-3; 12 bases line up with TRBD1. The CDR3 contains 15 residues. Trimming at V came to 5 bases and at J to 0 bases, leaving 2 bases not matched to a gene. Germline V lookup: CDR1 SQVTM, CDR2 ANQGSEA. CDR3 sequence: CSVWDRGLSGNTIYF. CDR3 in DNA: TGCAGCGTTTGGGACAGGGGGCTCTCTGGAAACACCATATATTTT.

J is TRBJ2-1 and V is TRBV30; TRBD1 might be the D (6 bases). V was pared by 2 bases and J by 10 bases, with 15 bases between. This CDR3 contains 13 residues. Per germline, CDR1 GTSNPN and CDR2 SVGIG (reference sequence). This CDR3 is CAWSSNRDTEQFF. In DNA form, the CDR3 reads TGTGCCTGGAGTTCAAACAGGGACACCGAGCAGTTCTTC.

V is TRBV5-4 and J is TRBJ2-7, with TRBD1 matching over 8 bases. The V gene's germline CDR1 is SGHNT and CDR2 YYREEE (reference sequence). The ends lost 6 bases at V and 3 bases at J; junction bases unmatched: 11. The CDR3 spans 15 residues. The CDR3 region has the DNA TGTGCCAGCACCATGGCTGGACAGGGACGCTACGAGCAGTACTTC. Protein product: CASTMAGQGRYEQYF.

This chain connects TRBV29-1 to TRBJ2-5; D is perhaps TRBD1 (7 bases). Trimming took 8 bases from V and 10 from J, leaving 23 bases between them. Germline V CDR1 and CDR2: SQVTM, ANQGSEA. This CDR3 is 13 amino acids long. For the CDR3, the DNA is TGCAGCTCCCGAGGGGGACACCAGGGGGGCCAGTACTTC. It codes for CSSRGGHQGGQYF.

This rearrangement joins TRBV18 to TRBJ2-7; 7 bases are a match to TRBD1. V lost 3 bases and J lost 5; bases outside the gene matches: 7. From germline, CDR1 is KGHSH and CDR2 LQKENI. The CDR3 runs 14 residues. The CDR3 coding sequence is TGTGCCAGCTCACCCAGGGACAGAACGAACGAGCAGTACTTC. Translated: CASSPRDRTNEQYF. Full variable domain (rest looked up from reference TRBV18 and TRBJ2-7): NAGVMQNPRHLVRRRGQEARLRCSPMKGHSHVYWYRQLPEEGLKFMVYLQKENIIDESGMPKERFSAEFPKEGPSILRIQQVVRGDSAAYFCASSPRDRTNEQYFGPGTRLTVT.

The chain recombines TRBV25-1 with TRBJ2-2; TRBD1 aligns across 11 bases. Germline V gene sequence: CDR1 MGHDK, CDR2 SYGVNS. Trimming at V came to 8 bases and at J to 0 bases, leaving 5 bases not matched to a gene. This CDR3 contains 16 residues. This chain's CDR3 is CASEDRGLTNTGELFF. The CDR3 DNA reads as TGTGCCAGCGAGGACAGGGGGCTCACGAACACCGGGGAGCTGTTTTTT.

The rearrangement uses TRBV19 and TRBJ1-3; maybe TRBD1 (6 bases). The CDR3 totals 16 residues. Trimming left V 6 bases short and J 0 bases short, with 15 bases between. Germline CDR1 and CDR2: LNHDA and SQIVND (reference sequence). As DNA, the CDR3 is TGTGCCAGTAGGACGACAGGTGAATCCTCTGGAAACACCATATATTTT. Its protein is CASRTTGESSGNTIYF.

This chain's CDR3 is CASSLVAGNNEQFF. In nucleotides, the CDR3 is TGTGCCAGCAGCTTGGTAGCGGGAAACAATGAGCAGTTCTTC. The chain links TRBV5-4 to TRBJ2-1; TRBD2 agrees at 8 bases. CDR3 length: 14 amino acids. Germline-derived CDR1 and CDR2 are SGHNT and YYREEE (reference sequence). The V gene end was trimmed by 0 bases and the J gene end by 5 bases; junction bases not matched to a gene: 1.

The rearrangement uses TRBV2 and TRBJ2-7; no firm D call. Germline CDR1 reads SNHLY; CDR2 reads FYNNEI. Deletions cut 3 bases from V and 9 bases from J, with 15 bases between. The CDR3 sequence is 13 residues long. The CDR3 nucleotides are TGTGCCAGCAGTGATGGGCAGGCCCTCGGGCAGTACTTC. It specifies CASSDGQALGQYF.

V usage is TRBV15 and J usage is TRBJ2-1; maybe TRBD2 (6 bases). The CDR3 extends over 15 amino acids. The germline V gene encodes CDR1 LNHNV and CDR2 YYDKDF (reference sequence). V was clipped by 8 bases and J by 3 bases, with 17 bases between them. The CDR3 bases are TGTGCCACCGGTTTCGCGGGAAGGGGCTACAATGAGCAGTTCTTC. Protein sequence: CATGFAGRGYNEQFF.

The J gene is TRBJ2-7, the V gene TRBV18, with TRBD1 as a possible D gene (6 bases). The CDR3 covers 14 residues. Germline V gives CDR1 KGHSH, CDR2 LQKENI. The V end was cut by 1 base, the J end by 5 bases, with 12 bases between. The CDR3 reads CASSPLTGNNEQYF. The CDR3 nucleotides are TGTGCCAGCTCACCACTTACAGGGAATAACGAGCAGTACTTC.

The J gene is TRBJ2-1, the V gene TRBV5-5; the D gene is possibly TRBD2 (6 bases). Trimming removed 7 bases from V and 5 bases from J, with 16 bases in between. Germline V lookup: CDR1 SGHKS, CDR2 YYEKEE (reference sequence). The CDR3 sequence is 14 residues long. CDR3 nucleotides: TGTGCCAGCTCCTTAGCGGTCCCTCACAATGAGCAGTTCTTC. This sequence encodes CASSLAVPHNEQFF.

This chain joins TRBV4-2 and TRBJ2-7; 8 nucleotides agree with TRBD2. The V gene's germline CDR1 is LGHNA and CDR2 YNFKEQ. The junction had 6 bases not matched to a gene; V was cut back by 3 bases and J by 5 bases. The CDR3 spans 14 residues. CDR3 DNA: TGTGCCAGCAGCCACCGGACTAGCATCCACGAGCAGTACTTC. Translation gives CASSHRTSIHEQYF.

The chain uses TRBV7-3 and TRBJ1-1; 8 bases match TRBD1. CDR3 length equals 17 residues. J was trimmed by 0 bases and V by 1 base; bases with no gene match: 7. Germline CDR1 is SGHTA and CDR2 is FQGTGA. The DNA for the CDR3 is TGTGCCAGCAGCTTAATGGTCGGACAGGGACTGAACACTGAAGCTTTCTTT. This encodes CASSLMVGQGLNTEAFF. Full variable domain (remainder filled in from reference TRBV7-3 and TRBJ1-1): GAGVSQTPSNKVTEKGKYVELRCDPISGHTALYWYRQSLGQGPEFLIYFQGTGAADDSGLPNDRFFAVRPEGSVSTLKIQRTERGDSAVYLCASSLMVGQGLNTEAFFGQGTRLTVV.

The chain joins TRBV13 to TRBJ1-1, with TRBD1 identical over 7 bases. There are 14 residues in the CDR3. The V gene end was trimmed by 5 bases and the J gene end by 1 base; junction bases not matched to a gene: 4. CDR1 and CDR2 (germline): PRHDT, FYEKMQ (reference sequence). The chain's CDR3 is CASSPRTGNTEAFF. CDR3 sequence (DNA): TGTGCCAGCAGCCCCCGGACAGGGAACACTGAAGCTTTCTTT.

V gene TRBV2 combines with J gene TRBJ2-3, with 7 bases identical to TRBD1. J gave up 6 bases and V 4 bases, and 7 bases lay outside the gene matches. The CDR3 totals 14 residues. Germline V CDR1 and CDR2: SNHLY, FYNNEI. This CDR3 reads CASSGQGVMDTQYF. CDR3 DNA sequence: TGTGCCAGCAGTGGACAGGGTGTTATGGATACGCAGTATTTT.

The V and J genes are TRBV29-1 and TRBJ2-5; D is possibly TRBD2 (5 bases). The V gene's germline CDR1 is SQVTM and CDR2 ANQGSEA. Trimming removed 3 bases at V and 1 base at J, with 15 bases between. The length of the CDR3 is 15 residues. DNA for the CDR3: TGCAGCGTTGATGACCTCCCCCGGGGCCAAGAGACCCAGTACTTC. Encoded protein: CSVDDLPRGQETQYF.